One sample yielded the 13 T cell receptor beta chains listed below, sequenced in a study of cytomegalovirus exposure and HLA in healthy donors. PCR was performed using 60 Vbeta and 13 Jbeta primers. TCRdb's copy holds only in-frame clones and misses some; the assay was immunoSEQ multiplex PCR. The sample consists of approximately 91,000 clones, more than 65% of them appearing once. Sequenced sample: PBMCs. The receptors shown here come from a human donor in good health.

The chain recombines TRBV11-2 with TRBJ1-1, with 8 bases that match TRBD1. The ends lost 4 bases at V and 6 bases at J; junction bases unmatched: 16. Germline CDR1 reads SGHAT; CDR2 reads FQNNGV. CDR3 length equals 17 residues. The CDR3 loop is CASSSLRTGPYSSEAFF. The CDR3 DNA reads as TGTGCCAGCAGCTCCCTCAGGACAGGGCCCTACTCCTCTGAAGCTTTCTTT.

The CDR3 nucleotides read TGTGCCAGCGGCAGGCAGGGGTCCACTGAAGCTTTCTTT. It is translated as CASGRQGSTEAFF. This chain links TRBV6-5 with TRBJ1-1; possibly TRBD1 for D (6 bases). V was pared by 8 bases and J by 4 bases, with 14 bases between. The CDR3 spans 13 residues. The germline V gene encodes CDR1 MNHEY and CDR2 SVGAGI.

This clone was counted between two and nine times. The chain is built from TRBV6-5 and TRBJ2-2, with 8 bases matching TRBD1. Germline lookup yields CDR1 MNHEY and CDR2 SVGAGI. The CDR3 sequence is 13 residues long. The CDR3 nucleotides are TGTGGTTCCCGGGACAGGCCGTTCGGGGAGCTGTTTTTT. Its translation: CGSRDRPFGELFF.

The table lists this clone with a few counts. V and J are TRBV7-9 and TRBJ1-2; possible D gene TRBD1, 5 bases. Germline loops: CDR1 SEHNR, CDR2 FQNEAQ (reference sequence). The CDR3 is made up of 15 amino acids. Trimming took 3 bases from V and 5 from J, leaving 16 bases between them. CDR3 nucleotides: TGTGCCAGCAGCTTCGTGAGCCTTAAGGGGTATGGCTACACCTTC. This sequence encodes CASSFVSLKGYGYTF.

This clone was counted a single time. The rearrangement uses TRBV7-2 and TRBJ2-5; perhaps TRBD1 as D (5 bases). TRBJ2-7 explains the end of the DNA better; the J call may be wrong. The CDR3 is made up of 16 amino acids. Germline V CDR1 and CDR2: SGHTA, FQGNSA. The CDR3 loop reads CASSVDRSSSSYEQYF. Written as DNA, the CDR3 is TGTGCCAGCAGCGTTGACAGAAGTTCCAGCTCCTACGAGCAGTACTTC.

This clone was picked up a small number of times. This chain connects TRBV11-3 to TRBJ2-1; D remains ambiguous. Germline V gives CDR1 SGHNT, CDR2 YENEEA. Trimming took 8 bases from V and 6 from J, leaving 14 bases between them. This CDR3 is built from 13 residues. CDR3 region: CASSESPPNEQFF. Written as DNA, the CDR3 is TGTGCCAGCTCCGAGTCACCCCCCAATGAGCAGTTCTTC.

V is TRBV30 and J is TRBJ2-3, with 8 bases matching TRBD1. CDR3 size: 13 residues. Germline values: CDR1 GTSNPN, CDR2 SVGIG (reference sequence). The ends lost 5 bases at V and 2 bases at J; junction bases unmatched: 3. The DNA of the CDR3 is TGTGCCTGGGACAGGGGATACACAGATACGCAGTATTTT. This gives the protein CAWDRGYTDTQYF.

J is TRBJ2-5 and V is TRBV11-2; 8 positions agree with TRBD2. The CDR3 spans 15 residues. Trimming cost V 5 bases and J 7 bases; bases outside gene matches: 12. Looked up from germline, CDR1 is SGHAT and CDR2 is FQNNGV. The CDR3 spells CASSPAGGAALTQYF. CDR3 nucleotide sequence: TGTGCCAGCAGCCCCGCCGGGGGGGCTGCGTTGACCCAGTACTTC.

V is TRBV7-9 and J is TRBJ1-2; unclear D gene. Trimming cost V 3 bases and J 7 bases, with 15 bases left between them. This CDR3 comprises 14 residues. Per the germline V gene, CDR1 is SEHNR and CDR2 is FQNEAQ (reference sequence). CDR3 in amino acids: CASSFDKRVFGYTF. DNA for the CDR3: TGTGCCAGCAGCTTCGACAAGCGGGTCTTTGGCTACACCTTC.

The V gene is TRBV7-9, the J gene TRBJ2-3; 8 bases agree with TRBD1. The length of the CDR3 is 16 residues. V lost 1 base and J lost 6; bases outside the gene matches: 9. Looked up from germline, CDR1 is SEHNR and CDR2 is FQNEAQ (reference sequence). As DNA, the CDR3 is TGTGCCAGCAGCTTAGATCCAGGGGGCACACGGGATACGCAGTATTTT. This gives the protein CASSLDPGGTRDTQYF.

This clone was seen only a few times. The J gene is TRBJ1-1, the V gene TRBV9; TRBD1 aligns across 7 bases. CDR3 length: 13 residues. CDR1 is SGDLS, CDR2 YYNGEE, per germline. The ends lost 5 bases at V and 10 bases at J; junction bases unmatched: 11. CDR3 sequence reads: CASRPEVTGVAFF. The CDR3 DNA reads TGTGCCAGCAGACCCGAAGTTACAGGGGTAGCTTTCTTT.

The V gene is TRBV4-1, the J gene TRBJ2-5, with D possibly matching TRBD1 (6 bases). The J call may be mistaken, given a closer DNA end match to TRBJ2-7. The CDR3 has 14 residues. CDR1 is MGHRA and CDR2 is YSYEKL in the germline V gene. The CDR3 DNA reads as TGCGCCAGCAGGGCCTCGACAGGTTCCTACGAGCAGTACTTC. Translated, it gives CASRASTGSYEQYF.

CDR3 in amino acids: CASRTLVGVDSPLHF. CDR3 DNA sequence: TGTGCCAGCAGGACATTGGTGGGAGTGGATTCACCCCTCCACTTT. This rearrangement joins TRBV11-2 to TRBJ1-6, with no clear D. Trimming stripped 6 bases from V and 8 bases from J, with 17 bases between. The CDR3 runs to 15 residues. Germline V CDR1 and CDR2: SGHAT, FQNNGV.